This TCR beta chain comes out of a study of T cells in Graves' hyperthyroidism and ophthalmopathy. Study-level findings and limits: Ophthalmopathy was predicted by the model a median of approximately 6 months ahead of onset.

The source material, RNA transcripts, was used to amplify TCR beta CDR3 regions. TCR CDR3 underwent first-round RT-PCR with the HTBI primer set. Each CDR3 protein gets one entry after TCRdb re-called the multiplex PCR reads with MiXCR. The data show approximately 520,000 distinct CDR3 sequences, around 22% seen once. In this sample, this clonotype turned up many times. Its antigen is unknown. The germline gives CDR1 SGHTA, CDR2 FQGNSA. Trimming shortened V by 2 bases and J by 3 bases, and 23 bases separated the two germline ends. The CDR3 has 18 amino acids. V is TRBV7-2 and J is TRBJ2-7; unclear D gene. The sequenced material came from blood. This TCR came from a woman aged 30 to 39 with Graves' ophthalmopathy. The CDR3 region is CASSLSWGASRTYYEQYF. CDR3 in DNA: TGTGCCAGCAGCTTATCGTGGGGTGCATCCCGTACATACTACGAGCAGTACTTC.